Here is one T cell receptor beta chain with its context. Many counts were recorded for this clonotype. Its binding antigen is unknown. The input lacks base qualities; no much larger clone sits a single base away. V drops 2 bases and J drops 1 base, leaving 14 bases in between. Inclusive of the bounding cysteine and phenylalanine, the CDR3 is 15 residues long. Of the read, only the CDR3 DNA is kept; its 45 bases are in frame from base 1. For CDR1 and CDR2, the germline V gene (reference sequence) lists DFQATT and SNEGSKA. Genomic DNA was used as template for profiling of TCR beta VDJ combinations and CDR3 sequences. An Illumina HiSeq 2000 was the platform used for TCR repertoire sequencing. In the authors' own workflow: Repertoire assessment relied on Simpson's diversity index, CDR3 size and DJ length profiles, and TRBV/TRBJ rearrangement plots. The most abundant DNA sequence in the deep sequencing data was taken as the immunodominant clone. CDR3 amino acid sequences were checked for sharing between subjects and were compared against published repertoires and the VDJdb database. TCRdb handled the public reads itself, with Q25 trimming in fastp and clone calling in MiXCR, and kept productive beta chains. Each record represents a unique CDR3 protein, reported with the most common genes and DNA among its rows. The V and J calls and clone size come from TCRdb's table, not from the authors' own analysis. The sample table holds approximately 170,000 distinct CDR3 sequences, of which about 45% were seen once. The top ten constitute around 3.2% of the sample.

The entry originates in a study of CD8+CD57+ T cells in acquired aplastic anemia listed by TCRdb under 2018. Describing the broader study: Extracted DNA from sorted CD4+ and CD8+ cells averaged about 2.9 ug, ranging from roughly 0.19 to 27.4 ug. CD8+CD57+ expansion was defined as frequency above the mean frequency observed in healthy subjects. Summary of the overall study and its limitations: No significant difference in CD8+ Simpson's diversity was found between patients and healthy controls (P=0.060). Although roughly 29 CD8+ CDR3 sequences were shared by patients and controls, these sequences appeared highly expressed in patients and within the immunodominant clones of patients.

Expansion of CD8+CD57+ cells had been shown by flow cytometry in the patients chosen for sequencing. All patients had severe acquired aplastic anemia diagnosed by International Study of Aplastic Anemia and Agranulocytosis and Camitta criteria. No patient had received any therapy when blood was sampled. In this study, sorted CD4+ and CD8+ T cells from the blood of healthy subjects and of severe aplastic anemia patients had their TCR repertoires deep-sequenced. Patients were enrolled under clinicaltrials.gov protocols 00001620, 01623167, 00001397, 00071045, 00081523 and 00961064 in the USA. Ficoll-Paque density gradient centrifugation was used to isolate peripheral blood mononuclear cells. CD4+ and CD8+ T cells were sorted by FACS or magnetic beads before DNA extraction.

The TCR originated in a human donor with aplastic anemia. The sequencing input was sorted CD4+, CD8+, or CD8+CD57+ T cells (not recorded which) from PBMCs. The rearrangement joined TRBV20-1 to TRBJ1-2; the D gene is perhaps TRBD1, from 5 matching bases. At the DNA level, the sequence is TGCAGTGCTAGACCTTCGGGGGTCCTTAACTATGGCTACACCTTC. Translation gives CSARPSGVLNYGYTF.